A selection of T cell receptor beta chains follows, all from one sample in a study of cytomegalovirus exposure and HLA in healthy donors. TCRdb keeps only in-frame clones here, not all; method: immunoSEQ multiplex PCR. The data contain fewer than 250,000 clones, about 82% of them singletons. The material sequenced was PBMCs. The receptors come from a man in his thirties or forties in good health and CMV-seronegative. Both conserved end residues are part of each CDR3. Each record gives: CDR3 protein, V gene, CDR3 length.

CASSLPGAGAGELFF	TRBV7-3	15
CASSLTSGGASYEQYF	TRBV11-2	16
CASGLVLRSAGLAYEQYF	TRBV12-5	18
CASTPVGSYETQYF	TRBV5-8	14
CASSFVGGSSYNEQFF	TRBV28	16
CASSQLAGGWETQYF	TRBV4-1	15
CASSLKDRGRTNEKLFF	TRBV5-6	17
CASSLSATGGTEAFF	TRBV5-1	15
CASSLALAGYGYTF	TRBV5-4	14
CASSLTGVVTETFF	TRBV7-9	14
CASSRTGVTEAFF	TRBV6-4	13
CASSYGLASYEQYF	TRBV6-5	14
CASSGRGAHTDTQYF	TRBV9	15
CASSGPVGQGTGELFF	TRBV6-1	16
CASSSTSGSYEQYF	TRBV5-1	14
CASNYLGRNNEQFF	TRBV6-1	14
CASSLAQGSEETQYF	TRBV7-9	15
CASSGMLVQGTAEQYF	TRBV5-1	16
CASSPRGPGEKLFF	TRBV9	14
CASSDQRGAHYEQYF	TRBV6-6	15
CASSLALDPYEQYF	TRBV7-6	14
CASSKEWQGNTGELFF	TRBV2	16
CATSRGRTSGDTDTQYF	TRBV15	17
CASSAGREVGYTF	TRBV6-5	13
CASRPLREGKGTDTQYF	TRBV4-1	17
CASSYPRGTNSPLHF	TRBV6-5	15
CASRPGTYEQYF	TRBV28	12
CASIRRPGQGTDTQYF	TRBV5-1	16
CASSRIHLAGESYNEQFF	TRBV7-9	18
CASSLAGGQETQYF	TRBV7-3	14
CASSLGFNYGYTF	TRBV28	13
CASSFPTSANTGELFF	TRBV19	16
CASRRLAGGPGQETQYF	TRBV5-1	17
CASSEFPGGQPQHF	TRBV10-1	14
CASSPGQGLFEAFF	TRBV6-5	14
CASTLGGVETQYF	TRBV28	13
CASGSDRGFYGYTF	TRBV12-5	14
CALGDRGTETQYF	TRBV14	13
CASSERGYTF	TRBV2	10
CASSDAGTTNEKLFF	TRBV5-1	15
CASSLYTEAFF	TRBV28	11
CASSQPSRDSRNTEAFF	TRBV23-1	17
CASSVQGAGTGELFF	TRBV9	15
CASRSTGAGNDEQYF	TRBV6-5	15
CASSLQGLNEQFF	TRBV5-6	13
CSSSLVGGRDGNQPQHF	TRBV7-9	17
CSVSDRVGEQYF	TRBV29-1	12
CASSFTSTGELFF	TRBV7-3	13
CASSFKGVPHF	TRBV13	11
CASSLASGTGGTEAFF	TRBV7-9	16
CASSSDSGGFYEQYF	TRBV27	15
CASSQEVQGLSSNNSPLHF	TRBV4-1	19
CASRPSGTVRSLGGEAFF	TRBV7-9	18
CASSQDGGITYEQYF	TRBV4-3	15
CASSFRQAGSPLHF	TRBV27	14